The clone carrying this TCR beta chain was counted once. Its antigen remains unknown. PCR employed 60 Vbeta and 13 Jbeta primers. Sequencing was performed with immunoSEQ multiplex PCR; in TCRdb, only in-frame clones are kept and a portion is missing. This sample carries 90,000 to 120,000 clones, less than 80% of them seen once, and the ten largest clones take 7% to 8%. The data derive from a study of cytomegalovirus exposure and HLA in healthy donors. Looked up from germline, CDR1 is MNHNY and CDR2 is SVGAGI (reference sequence). The CDR3 runs 13 residues. The V end lost 2 bases, the J end lost 4 bases, and 8 bases lay between the germline ends. Findings and limits, study-wide: CMV serostatus was the only immune exposure information that was available. Rarity marked most TCR sequences, yet some public TCRs occurred in many donors. Several top significant clusters appeared, in a later analysis, to be linked to common viral pathogens. Prior analysis indicated that the majority of TCR beta V segments exhibited productivity approximately 87% or approximately 30% of the time.

The rearrangement links TRBV6-6 to TRBJ1-1; possible D gene TRBD1, 6 bases. The sequence was collected from a man aged 30-40 years in good health and CMV-seronegative. The sequencing input was PBMCs. The CDR3 spells CASSYQGSTEAFF. CDR3 DNA sequence: TGTGCCAGCAGTTACCAGGGGAGCACTGAAGCTTTCTTT.